This T cell receptor beta chain was sequenced for a study of blood T cell repertoires in COVID-19. Background on the study: Collection of acute and convalescent COVID-19 samples took place in the United States, Italy and Spain. PBMCs, B-cell-depleted T cells, or T cells were the source of the cDNA or gDNA that made up the material.

Germline CDR1 and CDR2: SGHRS and YFSETQ. This CDR3 has 15 residues. J gave up 3 bases and V 1 base, and 5 bases lay outside the gene matches. Original processing notes: Using reference gene primer amplification, nucleated cell counts were estimated. Clones were read by immunoSEQ multiplex PCR, and TCRdb kept only the in-frame ones, dropping some. D and trimming were read from the DNA, whereas the V and J calls and clone size are those reported in that table. In the table there are roughly 73,000 clones, about nine tenths of which are singletons. The sequence came from a woman older than 75 with active or convalescent COVID-19. The sequenced material came from peripheral blood. The chain links TRBV5-1 to TRBJ2-3, with 7 bases fitting TRBD2. CDR3 bases: TGCGCCAGCAGCTTGCGGCTAGCGGCGACAGATACGCAGTATTTT. Its translation is CASSLRLAATDTQYF.